This entry lists 20 T cell receptor beta chains sequenced from one sample in a study of CD8+ T cells in alopecia areata. cDNA reverse transcribed from extracted RNA served as the sequencing template. This table comes from immunoSEQ multiplex PCR, and its TCRdb copy is limited to in-frame clones, with some not included. Among fewer than 110,000 clones listed, approximately 63% were seen once. Treatment noted: oral pan-JAK inhibitor, 5-10 mg twice daily. Sequenced here: CD8+ T cells sorted from blood, sampled at approximately week 56, from a patient treated with tofacitinib. The receptors come from a human donor with alopecia areata.

The rearrangement uses TRBV4-1 and TRBJ1-2, with TRBD1 identical over 7 bases. Germline V gene sequence: CDR1 MGHRA, CDR2 YSYEKL. J was trimmed by 4 bases and V by 4 bases; bases with no gene match: 3. There are 13 residues in the CDR3. CDR3 bases: TGCGCCAGCAGCCCACAGGGGATCTATGGCTACACCTTC. Its translation is CASSPQGIYGYTF.

For the CDR3, the DNA is TGTGCCAGCAGAAATGGGGCAGGTGCCGCAGATACGCAGTATTTT. This encodes CASRNGAGAADTQYF. The chain joins TRBV25-1 to TRBJ2-3, with D perhaps matching TRBD1 (5 bases). V was cut by 6 bases and J by 4 bases, with 17 bases left in between. Per germline, CDR1 MGHDK and CDR2 SYGVNS. This CDR3 is built from 15 residues.

The chain is built from TRBV7-9 and TRBJ2-3; D not certain. V was clipped by 5 bases and J by 6 bases, with 9 bases between them. CDR3 length equals 12 residues. Germline assignment: CDR1 SEHNR and CDR2 FQNEAQ (reference sequence). Here the CDR3 DNA reads TGTGCCAGCAGCCCCAATCGGGATACGCAGTATTTT. Encoded protein: CASSPNRDTQYF.

This clone was detected once. The J gene is TRBJ2-5, the V gene TRBV9, with 12 bases aligning to TRBD2. Unmatched junction bases numbered 11, after V lost 4 bases and J lost 1 base. The CDR3 runs 18 residues. Per germline, CDR1 SGDLS and CDR2 YYNGEE. The CDR3 DNA reads TGTGCCAGCAGCCAATCGAGGACTAGCGGGGCTTTCCAAGAGACCCAGTACTTC. It yields the protein CASSQSRTSGAFQETQYF.

This clone was seen a few times. The chain links TRBV5-6 to TRBJ2-5; D is undetermined. V lost 6 bases and J 2 bases, leaving 14 bases between the germline ends. The CDR3 runs to 14 residues. The germline gives CDR1 SGHDT, CDR2 YYEEEE. As DNA, the CDR3 is TGTGCCAGCACCACTTCACCCATGCAAGAGACCCAGTACTTC. Its protein product is CASTTSPMQETQYF.

V is TRBV4-1 and J is TRBJ2-7; a possible D gene is TRBD1 (6 bases). V lost 4 bases, J lost 3 bases, and 7 bases lay in between. This CDR3 spans 12 amino acids. Germline CDR1 is MGHRA and CDR2 is YSYEKL. The chain's CDR3 is CASSPDSYEQYF. DNA of the CDR3: TGCGCCAGCAGCCCGGACAGCTACGAGCAGTACTTC.

The genes are TRBV4-1 and TRBJ1-3, with TRBD1 identical over 7 bases. In germline, CDR1 is MGHRA, CDR2 YSYEKL. This CDR3 contains 16 residues. The V gene end was trimmed by 0 bases and the J gene end by 2 bases; junction bases not matched to a gene: 4. CDR3 in DNA: TGCGCCAGCAGCCAAGAGGAGCAGGGGGCTGGAAACACCATATATTTT. Translation gives CASSQEEQGAGNTIYF.

The rearrangement joins TRBV14 to TRBJ1-2; D might be TRBD1 (6 bases). The CDR3 is 13 residues long. The germline V gene encodes CDR1 SGHDN and CDR2 FVKESK. With 5 bases removed from V and 4 bases from J, the gap between germline ends came to 11 bases. CDR3 coding DNA: TGTGCCAGCAGCTACGGACAGACCTATGGCTACACCTTC. Encoded protein: CASSYGQTYGYTF.

The chain links TRBV29-1 to TRBJ2-3; the match to TRBD2 covers 7 bases. Germline values: CDR1 SQVTM, CDR2 ANQGSEA. There are 15 residues in the CDR3. Trimming cost V 2 bases and J 4 bases; bases outside gene matches: 9. CDR3 sequence (DNA): TGCAGCGTTGAACTCGTGACTAGCTTCGCAGATACGCAGTATTTT. This sequence encodes CSVELVTSFADTQYF.

Only a few counts were recorded for this clone. The chain employs TRBV27 and TRBJ2-1; D is ambiguous. The V and J ends lost 6 bases and 4 bases respectively, with 7 bases between them. Per germline, CDR1 MNHEY and CDR2 SMNVEV (reference sequence). The CDR3 totals 12 residues. The CDR3 region is CASRTEYNEQFF. The CDR3 DNA is TGTGCCAGCAGGACGGAATACAATGAGCAGTTCTTC.

The rearrangement uses TRBV28 and TRBJ2-1; 7 bases align to TRBD1. V lost 6 bases to trimming and J lost 4 bases; unmatched junction nucleotides: 9. The CDR3 is 15 amino acids. Germline CDR1 MDHEN, CDR2 SYDVKM. For the CDR3, the DNA is TGTGCCAGCAGCGCAGACAGGGTCGCTTACAATGAGCAGTTCTTC. It codes for CASSADRVAYNEQFF.

The genes are TRBV2 and TRBJ2-3; D is unclear. V lost 8 bases and J 5 bases, leaving 14 bases between the germline ends. Germline V CDR1 and CDR2: SNHLY, FYNNEI. The length of the CDR3 is 13 residues. The CDR3 DNA sequence: TGTGCCAGCTGCCGCAACTCACTAGATACGCAGTATTTT. Encoded protein: CASCRNSLDTQYF.

This clone was seen only a few times. The chain recombines TRBV6-5 with TRBJ2-5, with D perhaps matching TRBD1 (6 bases). In germline, CDR1 is MNHEY, CDR2 SVGAGI. This CDR3 has 16 amino acids. Trimming stripped 2 bases from V and 2 bases from J, with 15 bases between. The CDR3 coding sequence is TGTGCCAGCAGTTACCACGACAGGACCCCACAAGAGACCCAGTACTTC. As protein: CASSYHDRTPQETQYF.

J is TRBJ2-1 and V is TRBV4-1; D uncertain. Germline CDR1 reads MGHRA; CDR2 reads YSYEKL. This CDR3 region has 13 residues. V lost 0 bases and J 5 bases, leaving 5 bases between the germline ends. CDR3 sequence: CASSQESHNEQFF. The CDR3 nucleotides read TGCGCCAGCAGCCAAGAGTCCCACAATGAGCAGTTCTTC.

V is TRBV7-9 and J is TRBJ2-3; TRBD1 or TRBD2 may be the D gene (5 bases each). In germline, CDR1 is SEHNR, CDR2 FQNEAQ (reference sequence). V was clipped by 4 bases and J by 0 bases, with 8 bases between them. CDR3 size: 14 residues. The CDR3 DNA reads TGTGCCAGCAGCTCCGGGGACAGCACAGATACGCAGTATTTT. It encodes CASSSGDSTDTQYF. The variable domain in full, completed from reference TRBV7-9 and TRBJ2-3, reads DTGVSQNPRHKITKRGQNVTFRCDPISEHNRLYWYRQTLGQGPEFLTYFQNEAQLEKSRLLSDRFSAERPKGSFSTLEIQRTEQGDSAMYLCASSSGDSTDTQYFGPGTRLTVL.

V is TRBV4-1 and J is TRBJ1-1, with a possible D match to TRBD1 (5 bases). The V end lost 1 base, the J end lost 7 bases, and 10 bases lay between the germline ends. The CDR3 loop spans 13 amino acids. The germline gives CDR1 MGHRA, CDR2 YSYEKL. This CDR3 reads CASSQGGVNEAFF. The CDR3 DNA reads as TGCGCCAGCAGCCAAGGGGGGGTGAATGAAGCTTTCTTT.

This sequence joins TRBV30 and TRBJ1-5, with a possible D match to TRBD1 (6 bases). Germline loops: CDR1 GTSNPN, CDR2 SVGIG (reference sequence). The length of the CDR3 is 14 residues. V was cut by 0 bases and J by 6 bases, with 12 bases left in between. CDR3 in amino acids: CAWSVGGAGQPQHF. The CDR3 DNA sequence: TGTGCCTGGAGTGTTGGGGGGGCAGGTCAGCCCCAGCATTTT.

The rearrangement links TRBV5-1 to TRBJ2-2; D is undetermined. Germline values: CDR1 SGHRS, CDR2 YFSETQ. The CDR3 has 11 residues. V gave up 5 bases and J gave up 7 bases, with 6 bases separating them. The CDR3 coding sequence is TGCGCCAGCAGGCTGGACGGGGAGCTGTTTTTT. Its translation: CASRLDGELFF.

The rearrangement links TRBV5-6 to TRBJ2-7, with 11 bases fitting TRBD1. This CDR3 region has 13 residues. Trimming cost V 2 bases and J 6 bases; bases outside gene matches: 1. CDR1 is SGHDT, CDR2 YYEEEE, per germline. CDR3 sequence: CASSFGTGGEQYF. DNA for the CDR3: TGTGCCAGCAGCTTTGGGACAGGGGGCGAGCAGTACTTC.

This clone occurred a few times. This chain links TRBV5-6 with TRBJ2-1; D gene ambiguous. The CDR3 is 13 amino acids. Germline lookup yields CDR1 SGHDT and CDR2 YYEEEE. Trimming took off 0 bases at V and 2 bases at J, with 3 bases between the two ends. CDR3 sequence reads: CASSLGAYNEQFF. The CDR3 DNA sequence: TGTGCCAGCAGCTTGGGGGCCTACAATGAGCAGTTCTTC. The full variable domain, its missing parts supplied by reference TRBV5-6 and TRBJ2-1, is DAGVTQSPTHLIKTRGQQVTLRCSPKSGHDTVSWYQQALGQGPQFIFQYYEEEERQRGNFPDRFSGHQFPNYSSELNVNALLLGDSALYLCASSLGAYNEQFFGPGTRLTVL.